Sequencing of this T cell receptor beta chain was carried out in a study of cytomegalovirus exposure and HLA in healthy donors. The PCR ran on 60 Vbeta and 13 Jbeta primers. Per the original methods: The authors later counted tens of millions of unique TCR beta chains, 9.5 million to 13 million of them shared. The repertoire was sequenced with immunoSEQ multiplex PCR; TCRdb's copy has only in-frame clones and lacks some. V and J calls and clone size are those listed in that table; D and trimming were worked out from the DNA. The repertoire holds roughly 140,000 clones, approximately 77% seen once, with roughly 1.4% in the top ten. Unmatched junction bases numbered 4, after V lost 6 bases and J lost 2 bases. The CDR3 length is 15 residues. CDR1 MNHEY and CDR2 SVGAGI come from the germline V gene.

Sequencing was performed on PBMCs. The chain employs TRBV6-5 and TRBJ2-5; TRBD2 aligns across 12 bases. This sequence was found in a man between 18 and 29 years old in good health and CMV-seronegative. The DNA for the CDR3 is TGTGCCAGCAGACGGGGGACTAGCGGGCAAGAGACCCAGTACTTC. Protein product: CASRRGTSGQETQYF.